A single sample is the source of the 10 T cell receptor beta chains below, sequenced in a study of blood T cell repertoires in COVID-19. Assay: immunoSEQ multiplex PCR; the TCRdb copy retains only in-frame clones and omits some. The sample includes 200,000 to 250,000 clones, around 89% of them seen just once. Sequencing was done on a sample of peripheral blood. The receptors were gathered from a man between 25 and 39 years old with COVID-19, enrolled during active disease.

The chain has TRBV12-3 or TRBV12-4 and TRBJ1-5; unclear D gene. Deletions cut 7 bases from V and 7 bases from J, with 11 bases between. The CDR3 consists of 12 residues. CDR3 region: CASTSSGQPQHF. DNA for the CDR3: TGTGCCAGCACCTCCTCAGGACAGCCCCAGCATTTT.

V usage is TRBV19 and J usage is TRBJ1-1; 8 nucleotides match TRBD1. V trimming: 6 bases; J trimming: 5 bases; junction bases outside the gene matches: 8. Per germline, CDR1 LNHDA and CDR2 SQIVND (reference sequence). This CDR3 spans 14 amino acids. Written as DNA, the CDR3 is TGTGCCAGTAGACTCGGACAGGGAGGTACTGAAGCTTTCTTT. Encoded protein: CASRLGQGGTEAFF.

This clone is a singleton in its sample. DNA for the CDR3: TGTGCCAGCAGCTTGGGACAGGGGTGGTTCGGCTACACCTTC. Protein: CASSLGQGWFGYTF. The chain has TRBV5-5 and TRBJ1-2; 8 nucleotides line up with TRBD1. V shed 0 bases, J shed 8 bases, and the junction held 6 bases outside the gene matches. CDR1 SGHKS and CDR2 YYEKEE come from the germline V gene (reference sequence). CDR3 size: 14 residues.

The rearrangement uses TRBV7-9 and TRBJ1-1; 10 bases fit TRBD1. The CDR3 consists of 15 residues. The germline CDR1 and CDR2 sequences are SEHNR and FQNEAQ (reference sequence). J lost 7 bases, V lost 5 bases, and 10 bases had no gene match. The CDR3 reads CASSPPGQGRVEAFF. In DNA, the CDR3 is TGTGCCAGCAGCCCGCCGGGACAGGGGAGAGTTGAAGCTTTCTTT.

The chain employs TRBV30 and TRBJ2-3, with TRBD1 identical over 8 bases. CDR1 is GTSNPN and CDR2 is SVGIG in the germline V gene (reference sequence). Trimming at V came to 3 bases and at J to 1 base, leaving 0 bases not matched to a gene. The CDR3 totals 13 residues. The CDR3 DNA sequence: TGTGCCTGGAGGGACAGGGGCACAGATACGCAGTATTTT. Amino acids: CAWRDRGTDTQYF.

This chain connects TRBV19 to TRBJ2-7; 7 bases fit TRBD1. With V trimmed by 6 bases and J by 3 bases, 8 bases remained unmatched. The germline gives CDR1 LNHDA, CDR2 SQIVND (reference sequence). The CDR3 loop spans 14 amino acids. This CDR3 is CASSPGQIIYEQYF. The CDR3 nucleotides are TGTGCCAGTAGCCCGGGACAGATTATCTACGAGCAGTACTTC.

The CDR3 region has the DNA TGTGCCACCAGTGGCTACGGACAGGGGTCAACAGATACGCAGTATTTT. Translating it yields CATSGYGQGSTDTQYF. The chain joins TRBV24-1 to TRBJ2-3; TRBD1 matches at 9 bases. The V segment lost 5 bases and the J segment 3 bases; nucleotides outside the gene matches: 8. CDR3 size: 16 residues. Germline CDR1 and CDR2: KGHDR and SFDVKD.

This chain links TRBV7-9 with TRBJ2-7; D unresolved. The germline V gene encodes CDR1 SEHNR and CDR2 FQNEAQ (reference sequence). The CDR3 has 14 amino acids. Trimming shortened V by 3 bases and J by 7 bases, and 16 bases separated the two germline ends. The CDR3 loop is CASSFLAGHREQYF. The CDR3 DNA reads as TGTGCCAGCAGCTTTTTGGCAGGTCACCGTGAGCAGTACTTC.

As DNA, the CDR3 is TGTGCCAGCAGTTTAAGGGGTTGGCCTGGGACCGGGGAGCTGTTTTTT. Protein product: CASSLRGWPGTGELFF. This chain uses TRBV27 with TRBJ2-2; D perhaps matches TRBD1 (5 bases). Per the germline V gene, CDR1 is MNHEY and CDR2 is SMNVEV (reference sequence). This CDR3 has 16 residues. The ends were cut back, 2 bases at V and 5 bases at J, with 15 bases in the middle.

This clone was detected once. The chain links TRBV28 to TRBJ2-1; TRBD2 might be the D (5 bases). This CDR3 comprises 11 residues. Germline lookup yields CDR1 MDHEN and CDR2 SYDVKM. V lost 4 bases and J 9 bases, leaving 7 bases between the germline ends. The CDR3 protein is CASSSGSEQFF. Written as DNA, the CDR3 is TGTGCCAGCAGTTCGGGAAGTGAGCAGTTCTTC.